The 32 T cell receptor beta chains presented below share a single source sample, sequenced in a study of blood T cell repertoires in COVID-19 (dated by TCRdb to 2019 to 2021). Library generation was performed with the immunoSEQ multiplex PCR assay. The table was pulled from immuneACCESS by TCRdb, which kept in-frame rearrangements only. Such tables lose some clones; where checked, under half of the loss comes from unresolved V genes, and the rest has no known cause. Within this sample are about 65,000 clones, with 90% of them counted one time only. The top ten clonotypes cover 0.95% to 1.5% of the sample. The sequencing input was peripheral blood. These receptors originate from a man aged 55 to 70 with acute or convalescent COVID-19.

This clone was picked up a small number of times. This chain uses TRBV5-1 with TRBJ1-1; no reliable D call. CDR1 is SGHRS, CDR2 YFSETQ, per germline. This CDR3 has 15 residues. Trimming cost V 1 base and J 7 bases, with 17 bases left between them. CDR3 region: CASSLQGSHEDEAFF. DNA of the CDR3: TGCGCCAGCAGCTTGCAAGGGAGCCATGAGGATGAAGCTTTCTTT.

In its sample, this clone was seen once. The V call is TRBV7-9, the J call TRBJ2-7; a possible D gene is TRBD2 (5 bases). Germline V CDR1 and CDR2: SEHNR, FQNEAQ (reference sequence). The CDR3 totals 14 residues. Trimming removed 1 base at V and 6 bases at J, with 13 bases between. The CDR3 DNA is TGTGCCAGCAGCTTAGACGGAGGCATGAGCGAGCAGTACTTC. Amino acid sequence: CASSLDGGMSEQYF. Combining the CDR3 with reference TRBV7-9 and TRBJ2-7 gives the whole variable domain DTGVSQNPRHKITKRGQNVTFRCDPISEHNRLYWYRQTLGQGPEFLTYFQNEAQLEKSRLLSDRFSAERPKGSFSTLEIQRTEQGDSAMYLCASSLDGGMSEQYFGPGTRLTVT.

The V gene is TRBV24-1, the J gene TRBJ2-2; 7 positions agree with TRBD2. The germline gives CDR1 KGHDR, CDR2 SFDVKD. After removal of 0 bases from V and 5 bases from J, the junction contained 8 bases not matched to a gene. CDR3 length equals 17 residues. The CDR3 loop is CATSDLKGRGMTGELFF. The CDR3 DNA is TGTGCCACCAGTGATTTGAAAGGGAGGGGAATGACCGGGGAGCTGTTTTTT.

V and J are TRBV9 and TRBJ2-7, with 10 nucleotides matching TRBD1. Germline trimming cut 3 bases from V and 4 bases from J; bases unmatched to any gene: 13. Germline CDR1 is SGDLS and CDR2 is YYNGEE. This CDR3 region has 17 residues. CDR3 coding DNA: TGTGCCAGCAGCGCCTGGGGGACAGGGGTCCCCTTGTACGAGCAGTACTTC. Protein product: CASSAWGTGVPLYEQYF. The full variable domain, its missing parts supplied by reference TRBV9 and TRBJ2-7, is DSGVTQTPKHLITATGQRVTLRCSPRSGDLSVYWYQQSLDQGLQFLIQYYNGEERAKGNILERFSAQQFPDLHSELNLSSLELGDSALYFCASSAWGTGVPLYEQYFGPGTRLTVT.

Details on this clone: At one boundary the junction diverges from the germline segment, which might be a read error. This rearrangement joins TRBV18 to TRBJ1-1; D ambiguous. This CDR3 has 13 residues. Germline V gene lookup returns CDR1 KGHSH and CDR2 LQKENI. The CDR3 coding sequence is TGTGCCAGCTCTTCTATCGGGAACGCTGAAGCTTTCTTT. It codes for CASSSIGNAEAFF.

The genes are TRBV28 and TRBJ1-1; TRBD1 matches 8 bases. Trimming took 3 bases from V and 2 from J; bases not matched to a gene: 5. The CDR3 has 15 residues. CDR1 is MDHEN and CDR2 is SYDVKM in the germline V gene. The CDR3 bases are TGTGCCAGCAGTTTCGGGGACAGGCTCAACACTGAAGCTTTCTTT. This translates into CASSFGDRLNTEAFF.

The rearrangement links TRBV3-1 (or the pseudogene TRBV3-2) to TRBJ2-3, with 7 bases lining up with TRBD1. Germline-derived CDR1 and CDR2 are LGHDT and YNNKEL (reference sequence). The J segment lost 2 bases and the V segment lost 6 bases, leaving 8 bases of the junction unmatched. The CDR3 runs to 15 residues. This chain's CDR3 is CASSYRDRVTDTQYF. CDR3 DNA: TGTGCCAGCAGTTACCGGGACAGAGTCACAGATACGCAGTATTTT.

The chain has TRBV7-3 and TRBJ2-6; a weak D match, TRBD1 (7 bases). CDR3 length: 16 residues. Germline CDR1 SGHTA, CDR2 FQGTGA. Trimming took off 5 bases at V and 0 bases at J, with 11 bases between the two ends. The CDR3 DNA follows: TGTGCCAGCAGCCTCCAGGGGGGCTCTGGGGCCAACGTCCTGACTTTC. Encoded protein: CASSLQGGSGANVLTF. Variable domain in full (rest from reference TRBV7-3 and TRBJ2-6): GAGVSQTPSNKVTEKGKYVELRCDPISGHTALYWYRQSLGQGPEFLIYFQGTGAADDSGLPNDRFFAVRPEGSVSTLKIQRTERGDSAVYLCASSLQGGSGANVLTFGAGSRLTVL.

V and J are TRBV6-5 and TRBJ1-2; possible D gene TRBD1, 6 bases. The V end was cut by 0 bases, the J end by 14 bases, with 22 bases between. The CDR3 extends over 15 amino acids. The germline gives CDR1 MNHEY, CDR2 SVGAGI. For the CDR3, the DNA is TGTGCCAGCAGTTACTCGGCCAACCCGGACAGCACAGGGACCTTC. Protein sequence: CASSYSANPDSTGTF.

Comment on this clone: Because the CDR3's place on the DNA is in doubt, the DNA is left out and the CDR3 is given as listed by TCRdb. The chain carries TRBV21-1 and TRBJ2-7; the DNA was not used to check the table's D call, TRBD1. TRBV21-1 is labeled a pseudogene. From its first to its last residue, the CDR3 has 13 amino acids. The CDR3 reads CAWWGQGSYEQYF.

CDR3 sequence reads: CASSLLIGTGRDEQYF. The CDR3, as DNA: TGCGCCAGCAGCCTATTAATTGGGACAGGGCGCGACGAGCAGTACTTC. J is TRBJ2-7 and V is TRBV5-1, with 9 bases fitting TRBD1. V was clipped by 4 bases and J by 5 bases; unmatched bases: 13. This CDR3 has 16 amino acids. Germline CDR1 reads SGHRS; CDR2 reads YFSETQ.

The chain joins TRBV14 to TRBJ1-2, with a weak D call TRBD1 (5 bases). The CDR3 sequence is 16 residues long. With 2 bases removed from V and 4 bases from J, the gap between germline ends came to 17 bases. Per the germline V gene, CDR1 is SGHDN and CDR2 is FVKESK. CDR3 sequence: CASSQNMARQPYGYTF. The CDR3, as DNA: TGTGCCAGCAGCCAAAATATGGCCAGACAGCCCTATGGCTACACCTTC.

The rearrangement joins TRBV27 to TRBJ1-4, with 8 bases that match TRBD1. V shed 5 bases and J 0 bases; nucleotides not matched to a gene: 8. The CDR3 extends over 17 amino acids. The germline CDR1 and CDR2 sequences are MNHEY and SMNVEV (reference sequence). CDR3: CASSRRQGSATNEKLFF. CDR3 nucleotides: TGTGCCAGCAGTCGCCGACAGGGGAGTGCAACTAATGAAAAACTGTTTTTT.

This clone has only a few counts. CDR3 amino acids: CASSGDSLVYGYTF. The DNA for the CDR3 is TGTGCCAGCAGTGGTGACAGTCTAGTCTATGGCTACACCTTC. J is TRBJ1-2 and V is TRBV2, with D perhaps matching TRBD1 (5 bases). With 4 bases removed from V and 4 bases from J, the gap between germline ends came to 13 bases. This CDR3 region has 14 residues. Germline-derived CDR1 and CDR2 are SNHLY and FYNNEI. Full variable domain (remainder filled in from reference TRBV2 and TRBJ1-2): EPEVTQTPSHQVTQMGQEVILRCVPISNHLYFYWYRQILGQKVEFLVSFYNNEISEKSEIFDDQFSVERPDGSNFTLKIRSTKLEDSAMYFCASSGDSLVYGYTFGSGTRLTVV.

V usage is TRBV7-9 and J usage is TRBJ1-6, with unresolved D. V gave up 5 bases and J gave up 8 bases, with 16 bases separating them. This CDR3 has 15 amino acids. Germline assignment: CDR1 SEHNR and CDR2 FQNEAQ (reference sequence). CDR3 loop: CASSPTSGSDSPLHF. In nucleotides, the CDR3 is TGTGCCAGCAGCCCCACCTCGGGTTCGGATTCACCCCTCCACTTT.

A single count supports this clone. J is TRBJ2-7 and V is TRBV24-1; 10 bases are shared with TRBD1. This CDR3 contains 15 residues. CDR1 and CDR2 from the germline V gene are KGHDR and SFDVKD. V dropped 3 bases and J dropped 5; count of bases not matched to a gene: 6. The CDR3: CATSDPGQGGHEQYF. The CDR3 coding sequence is TGTGCCACCAGTGATCCCGGACAGGGGGGCCACGAGCAGTACTTC.

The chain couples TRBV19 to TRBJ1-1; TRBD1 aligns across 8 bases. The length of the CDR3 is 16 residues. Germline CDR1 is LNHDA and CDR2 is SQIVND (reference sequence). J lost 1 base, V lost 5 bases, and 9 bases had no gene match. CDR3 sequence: CASSVGTGWGNTEAFF. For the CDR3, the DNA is TGTGCCAGTAGTGTCGGGACAGGTTGGGGGAACACTGAAGCTTTCTTT.

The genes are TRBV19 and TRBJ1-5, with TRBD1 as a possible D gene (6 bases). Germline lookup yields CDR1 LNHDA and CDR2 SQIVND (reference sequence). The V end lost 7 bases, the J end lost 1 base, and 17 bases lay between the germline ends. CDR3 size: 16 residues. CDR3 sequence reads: CASTVGGVRSNQPQHF. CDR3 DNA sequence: TGTGCCAGTACCGTAGGGGGGGTGAGGAGCAATCAGCCCCAGCATTTT.

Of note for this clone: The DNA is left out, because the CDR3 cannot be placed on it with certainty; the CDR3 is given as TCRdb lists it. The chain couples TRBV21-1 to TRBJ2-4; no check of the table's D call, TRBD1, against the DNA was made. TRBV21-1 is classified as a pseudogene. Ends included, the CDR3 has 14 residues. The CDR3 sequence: CASSKVGKGNIQYF.

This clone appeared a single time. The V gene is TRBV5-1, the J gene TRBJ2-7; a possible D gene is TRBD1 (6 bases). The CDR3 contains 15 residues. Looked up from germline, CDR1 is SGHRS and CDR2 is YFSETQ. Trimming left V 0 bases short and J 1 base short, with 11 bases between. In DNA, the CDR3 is TGCGCCAGCAGCTTGGACGGCAGGGGTTCCTACGAGCAGTACTTC. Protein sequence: CASSLDGRGSYEQYF.

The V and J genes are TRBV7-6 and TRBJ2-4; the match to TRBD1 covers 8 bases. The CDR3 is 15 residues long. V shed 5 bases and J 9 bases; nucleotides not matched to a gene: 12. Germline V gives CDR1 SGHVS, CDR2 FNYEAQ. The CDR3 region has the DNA TGTGCCAGCAGCCCACAGGGGGGTGGCGGCACCATTCAGTACTTC. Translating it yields CASSPQGGGGTIQYF.

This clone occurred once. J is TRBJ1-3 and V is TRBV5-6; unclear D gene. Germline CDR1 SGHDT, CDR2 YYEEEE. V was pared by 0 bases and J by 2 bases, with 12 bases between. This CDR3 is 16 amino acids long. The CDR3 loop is CASSLAYEEPGNTIYF. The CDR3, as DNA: TGTGCCAGCAGCTTGGCCTACGAGGAACCTGGAAACACCATATATTTT.

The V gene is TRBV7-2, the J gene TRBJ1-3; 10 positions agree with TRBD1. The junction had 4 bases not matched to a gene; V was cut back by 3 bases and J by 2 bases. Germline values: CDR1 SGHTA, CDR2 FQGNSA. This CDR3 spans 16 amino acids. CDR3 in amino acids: CASSFRGTGAGNTIYF. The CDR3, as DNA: TGTGCCAGCAGCTTTAGGGGGACAGGGGCTGGAAACACCATATATTTT. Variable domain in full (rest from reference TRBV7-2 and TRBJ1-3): GAGVSQSPSNKVTEKGKDVELRCDPISGHTALYWYRQSLGQGLEFLIYFQGNSAPDKSGLPSDRFSAERTGGSVSTLTIQRTQQEDSAVYLCASSFRGTGAGNTIYFGEGSWLTVV.

CDR3 in DNA: TGTGCCAGCAGCCGTGACAGGGAGGAGGGCTACACCTTC. This translates into CASSRDREEGYTF. The chain carries TRBV11-2 and TRBJ1-2, with 7 bases that match TRBD1. V lost 5 bases to trimming and J lost 8 bases; unmatched junction nucleotides: 8. This CDR3 comprises 13 residues. The germline V gene has CDR1 SGHAT and CDR2 FQNNGV.

The DNA of the CDR3 is TGTGCCAGTTCGGACAGGGGGTTAACTGAAGCTTTCTTT. It codes for CASSDRGLTEAFF. The V and J genes are TRBV19 and TRBJ1-1; 10 bases line up with TRBD1. CDR1 and CDR2 from the germline V gene are LNHDA and SQIVND (reference sequence). Trimming cost V 8 bases and J 5 bases; bases outside gene matches: 5. This CDR3 region has 13 residues.

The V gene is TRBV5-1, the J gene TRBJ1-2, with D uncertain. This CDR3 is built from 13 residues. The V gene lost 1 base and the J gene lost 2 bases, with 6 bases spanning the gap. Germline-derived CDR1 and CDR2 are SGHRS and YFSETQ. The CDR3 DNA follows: TGCGCCAGCAGCTTGTCGGAGAACTATGGCTACACCTTC. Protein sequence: CASSLSENYGYTF.

The CDR3 DNA reads TGTGCCAGCAGGCGGACAGGGAGAGTAGATACGCAGTATTTT. This translates into CASRRTGRVDTQYF. The V gene is TRBV6-5, the J gene TRBJ2-3; 8 positions agree with TRBD1. The length of the CDR3 is 14 residues. Per germline, CDR1 MNHEY and CDR2 SVGAGI. Trimming cost V 6 bases and J 5 bases; bases outside gene matches: 7.

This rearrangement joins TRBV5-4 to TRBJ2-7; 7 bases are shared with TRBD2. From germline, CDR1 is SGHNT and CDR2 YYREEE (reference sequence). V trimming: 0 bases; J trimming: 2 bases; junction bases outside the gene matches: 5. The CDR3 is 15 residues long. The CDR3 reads CASSLGGGSAYEQYF. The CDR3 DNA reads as TGTGCCAGCAGCTTGGGGGGGGGTTCAGCCTACGAGCAGTACTTC. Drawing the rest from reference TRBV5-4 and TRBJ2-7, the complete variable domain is ETGVTQSPTHLIKTRGQQVTLRCSSQSGHNTVSWYQQALGQGPQFIFQYYREEENGRGNFPPRFSGLQFPNYSSELNVNALELDDSALYLCASSLGGGSAYEQYFGPGTRLTVT.

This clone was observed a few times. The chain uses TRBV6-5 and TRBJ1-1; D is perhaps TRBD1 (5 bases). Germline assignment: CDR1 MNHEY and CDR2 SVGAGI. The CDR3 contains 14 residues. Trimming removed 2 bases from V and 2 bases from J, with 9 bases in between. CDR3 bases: TGTGCCAGCAGTTACGGGGGGACCAACACTGAAGCTTTCTTT. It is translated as CASSYGGTNTEAFF.

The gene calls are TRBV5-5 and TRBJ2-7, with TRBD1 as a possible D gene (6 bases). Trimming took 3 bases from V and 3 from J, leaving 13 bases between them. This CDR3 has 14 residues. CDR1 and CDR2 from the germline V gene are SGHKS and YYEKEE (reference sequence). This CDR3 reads CASSSDSVIYEQYF. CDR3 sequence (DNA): TGTGCCAGCAGCTCGGACAGCGTAATCTACGAGCAGTACTTC.

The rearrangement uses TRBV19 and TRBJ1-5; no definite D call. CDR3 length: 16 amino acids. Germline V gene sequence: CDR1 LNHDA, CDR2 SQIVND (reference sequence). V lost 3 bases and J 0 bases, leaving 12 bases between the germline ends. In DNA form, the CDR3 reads TGTGCCAGTAGTATGGAGAAGACTTATAGCAATCAGCCCCAGCATTTT. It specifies CASSMEKTYSNQPQHF.

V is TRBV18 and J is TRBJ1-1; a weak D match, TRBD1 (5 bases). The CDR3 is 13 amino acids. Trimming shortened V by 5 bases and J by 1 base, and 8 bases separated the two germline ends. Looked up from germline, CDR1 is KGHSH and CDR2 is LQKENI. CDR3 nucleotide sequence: TGTGCCAGCTCAAAGCAGGGGAACACTGAAGCTTTCTTT. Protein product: CASSKQGNTEAFF.